This T cell receptor beta chain is from a study of human T cells and chemical hapten exposure. Broader study findings: DPC sensitization produced no change in TCRs with frequency above 1 in 1000. Clustering by CDR3 similarity yielded significantly more large clusters from expanded TCRs than controls. The study found that PT1 expanded TCR counts correlated positively with patch test score.

About this clonotype: As yet, its antigen is unknown.

Documented time point: patch test 2, 6 weeks after DPC sensitization. Treatment reported: therapeutic diphenylcyclopropenone sensitization with weekly scalp DPC. TCRdb re-derived calls from the RACE reads in MiXCR, one entry per CDR3 protein. In the table there are about 70,000 distinct CDR3 sequences, about 8% of which are singletons. The receptor was derived from a woman in her fifties or sixties with alopecia areata. Some clones in this sample may be carry-over from other donors' samples. This material consisted of whole blood, taken in connection with sensitization to the hapten diphenylcyclopropenone (DPC).

DNA of the CDR3: TGTGCCTGGAGCTACCTGGGGGGAGCCCGACCTTACGAGCAGTACTTC. Its translation: CAWSYLGGARPYEQYF. The chain recombines TRBV30 with TRBJ2-7; the D gene is possibly TRBD2 (6 bases). Between the trimmed V and J ends, which lost 3 bases and 4 bases, there was a span of 22 bases. CDR1 and CDR2 from the germline V gene are GTSNPN and SVGIG (reference sequence). This CDR3 contains 16 residues.